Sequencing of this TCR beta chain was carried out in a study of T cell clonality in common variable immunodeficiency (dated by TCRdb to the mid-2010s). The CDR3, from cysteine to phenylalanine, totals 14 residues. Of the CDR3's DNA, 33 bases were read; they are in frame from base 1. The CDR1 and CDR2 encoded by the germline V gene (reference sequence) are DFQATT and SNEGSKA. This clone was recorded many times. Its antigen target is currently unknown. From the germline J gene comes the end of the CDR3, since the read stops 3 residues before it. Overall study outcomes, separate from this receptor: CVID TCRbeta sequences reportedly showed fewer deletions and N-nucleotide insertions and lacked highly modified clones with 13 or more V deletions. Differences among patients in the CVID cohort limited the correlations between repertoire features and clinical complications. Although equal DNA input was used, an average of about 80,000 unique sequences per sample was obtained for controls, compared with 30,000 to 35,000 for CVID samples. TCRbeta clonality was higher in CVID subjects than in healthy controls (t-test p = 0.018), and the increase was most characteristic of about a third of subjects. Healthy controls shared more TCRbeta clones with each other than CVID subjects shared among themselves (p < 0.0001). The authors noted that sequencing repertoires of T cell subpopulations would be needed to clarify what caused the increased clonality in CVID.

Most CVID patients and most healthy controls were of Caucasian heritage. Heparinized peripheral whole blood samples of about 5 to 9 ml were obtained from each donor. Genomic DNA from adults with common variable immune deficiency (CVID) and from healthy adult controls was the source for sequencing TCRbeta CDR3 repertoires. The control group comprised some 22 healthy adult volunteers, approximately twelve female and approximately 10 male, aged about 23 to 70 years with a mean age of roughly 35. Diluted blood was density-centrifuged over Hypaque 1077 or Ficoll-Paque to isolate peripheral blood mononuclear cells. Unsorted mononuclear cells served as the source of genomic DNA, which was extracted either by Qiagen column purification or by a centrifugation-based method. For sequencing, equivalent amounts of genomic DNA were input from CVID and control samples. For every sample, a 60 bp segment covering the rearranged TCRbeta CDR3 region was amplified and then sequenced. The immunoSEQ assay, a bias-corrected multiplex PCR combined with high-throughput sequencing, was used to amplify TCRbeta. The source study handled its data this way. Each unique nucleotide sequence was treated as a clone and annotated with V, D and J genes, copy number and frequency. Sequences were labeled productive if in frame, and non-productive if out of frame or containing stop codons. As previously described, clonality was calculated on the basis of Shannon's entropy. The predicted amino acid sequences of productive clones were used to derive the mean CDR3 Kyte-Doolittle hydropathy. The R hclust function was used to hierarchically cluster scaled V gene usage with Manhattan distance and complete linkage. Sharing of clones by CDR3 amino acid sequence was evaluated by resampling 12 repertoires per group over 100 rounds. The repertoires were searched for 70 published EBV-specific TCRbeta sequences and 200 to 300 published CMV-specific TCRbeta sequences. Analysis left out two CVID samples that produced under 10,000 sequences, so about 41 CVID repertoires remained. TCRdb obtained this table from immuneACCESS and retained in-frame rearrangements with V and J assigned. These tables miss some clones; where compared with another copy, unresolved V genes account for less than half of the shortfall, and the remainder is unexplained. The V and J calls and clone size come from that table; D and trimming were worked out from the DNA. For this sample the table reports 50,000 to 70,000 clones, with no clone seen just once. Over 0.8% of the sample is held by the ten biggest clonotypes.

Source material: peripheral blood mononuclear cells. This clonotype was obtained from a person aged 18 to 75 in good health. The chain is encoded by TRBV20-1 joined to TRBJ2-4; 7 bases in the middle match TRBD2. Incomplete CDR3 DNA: TGCAGTGCGAGCAAGTCAGCGGGGCAAGAGACT. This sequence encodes CSASKSAGQET. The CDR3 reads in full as CSASKSAGQETQYF.